Many counts were recorded for the clone carrying this T cell receptor (beta chain). The antigen is unknown. This sample stems from a study of naive and memory T cell subsets. An equimolar mix of two oligonucleotides served as the beta constant-region primer for TRBC1 and TRBC2. Ligated cDNA was amplified by four rounds of PCR with nested alpha and beta constant-region primers and SP2. TCRdb fed the UMI-ligation and nested PCR reads into MiXCR, producing one record per CDR3 protein. Of over 25,000 distinct CDR3 sequences listed, about 18% are singletons. The CDR3 is 13 amino acids. V lost 8 bases and J 6 bases, leaving 16 bases between the germline ends. The V gene's germline CDR1 is MGHRA and CDR2 YSYEKL. CD4 T cells were positively selected, then CD8 T cells from the CD4-negative fraction. Overall study results and limits: From naive to CM, EM and EMRA, diversity decreased and Gini increased.

V is TRBV4-1 and J is TRBJ1-1; a possible D gene is TRBD1 (6 bases). The sequence was collected from a human donor in good health. The sequencing sample was made of effector memory CD4+ T cells from blood. Subset: effector memory, CD45RA- CD27-. The CDR3 here is CASEGGLVSEAFF. CDR3 nucleotide sequence: TGCGCCAGCGAGGGGGGGTTAGTTTCTGAAGCTTTCTTT.